The subject of this entry is one TCR beta chain. There are 14 residues in the CDR3. Per the germline V gene, CDR1 is SGHTA and CDR2 is FQGNSA. Trimming took 5 bases from V and 9 from J; bases not matched to a gene: 10. Preparation of the TCRbeta library used unique molecular identifiers. TCRdb reprocessed the PCR reads via MiXCR and lists one record per CDR3 protein. Among about 610,000 distinct CDR3 sequences listed, under 12% were seen once. The data derive from a study of T-cell reconstitution after alpha-beta-depleted transplantation in children. This receptor was obtained from a human donor who donated a stem cell graft to a child with acute myeloid leukemia. The sequencing here drew on PBMCs from the stem cell graft donor, taken from the stem cell graft. The chain carries TRBV7-2 and TRBJ2-1; 7 positions agree with TRBD2. The CDR3 loop reads CASSRGGRESEQFF. CDR3 in DNA: TGTGCCAGCAGCCGGGGAGGGCGGGAGAGTGAGCAGTTCTTC.